The 9 T cell receptor beta chains listed next were all sequenced from one sample in a study of blood T cell repertoires in COVID-19. The data were produced by immunoSEQ multiplex PCR, yet TCRdb's version contains in-frame clones alone and is incomplete. The sample comprises about 440,000 clones, about 89% of which are singletons, and 4.3% rests with the top ten. The sample consisted of peripheral blood. The source of these receptors is a woman in her 30s with acute or convalescent COVID-19.

This clone appeared a single time. The chain uses TRBV2 and TRBJ1-5; TRBD1 aligns across 7 bases. The CDR3 runs to 16 residues. Trimming at V came to 1 base and at J to 6 bases, leaving 9 bases not matched to a gene. Germline CDR1 and CDR2: SNHLY and FYNNEI. For the CDR3, the DNA is TGTGCCAGCAGTGAAGGGGCAGGGGGTCTTCTTCAGCCCCAGCATTTT. Amino acids: CASSEGAGGLLQPQHF.

This chain connects TRBV7-9 to TRBJ1-1, with no clear D. V was shortened by 5 bases and J by 0 bases, with 13 bases between the two germline ends. Germline loops: CDR1 SEHNR, CDR2 FQNEAQ (reference sequence). The CDR3 extends over 15 amino acids. The CDR3 here is CASSPRVRVNTEAFF. In DNA, the CDR3 is TGTGCCAGCAGCCCCAGAGTGAGGGTGAACACTGAAGCTTTCTTT.

The chain employs TRBV7-3 and TRBJ2-1, with TRBD2 matching over 12 bases. Trimming took 1 base from V and 4 from J; bases not matched to a gene: 11. Germline V gives CDR1 SGHTA, CDR2 FQGTGA. CDR3 length: 19 residues. In nucleotides, the CDR3 is TGTGCCAGCAGCTTAAGTAGTGCTAGCGGGGGGGCCCGGTACAATGAGCAGTTCTTC. It is translated as CASSLSSASGGARYNEQFF.

Remarks on this clone: The identical CDR3 is also encoded by other nucleotide sequences in the sample. The chain links TRBV5-4 to TRBJ2-7, with 7 bases identical to TRBD1. Germline V gene data show CDR1 as SGHNT and CDR2 as YYREEE (reference sequence). V was pared by 4 bases and J by 1 base, with 2 bases of the junction left unmatched. The CDR3 totals 13 residues. The CDR3 region has the DNA TGTGCCAGCAGCCACAGGGGTTCCTACGAGCAGTACTTC. Encoded protein: CASSHRGSYEQYF.

The rearrangement uses TRBV5-1 and TRBJ1-2; possible D gene TRBD1, 6 bases. The CDR3 consists of 14 residues. The germline gives CDR1 SGHRS, CDR2 YFSETQ. The V gene lost 3 bases and the J gene lost 1 base, with 10 bases spanning the gap. The CDR3 DNA reads as TGCGCCAGCAGCTCAGGGGATTTTAACTATGGCTACACCTTC. This encodes CASSSGDFNYGYTF.

V and J are TRBV18 and TRBJ2-3, with 8 bases aligning to TRBD2. The CDR3 spans 15 residues. Germline CDR1 and CDR2: KGHSH and LQKENI. V lost 3 bases and J lost 5; bases outside the gene matches: 7. CDR3 protein: CASSPLRGAQDTQYF. The CDR3 nucleotides read TGTGCCAGCTCACCTTTGCGGGGGGCGCAAGATACGCAGTATTTT.

The chain carries TRBV28 and TRBJ1-5; tentative D call: TRBD1 (6 bases). There are 14 residues in the CDR3. V was shortened by 10 bases and J by 0 bases, with 13 bases between the two germline ends. CDR1 and CDR2 from the germline V gene are MDHEN and SYDVKM. The CDR3 loop is CATTQGGSNQPQHF. The DNA for the CDR3 is TGTGCCACAACTCAAGGGGGTAGCAATCAGCCCCAGCATTTT. Together with reference TRBV28 and TRBJ1-5, the CDR3 gives the full variable domain: DVKVTQSSRYLVKRTGEKVFLECVQDMDHENMFWYRQDPGLGLRLIYFSYDVKMKEKGDIPEGYSVSREKKERFSLILESASTNQTSMYLCATTQGGSNQPQHFGDGTRLSIL.

J is TRBJ2-2 and V is TRBV5-1, with D possibly matching TRBD1 (5 bases). This CDR3 is built from 16 residues. The germline CDR1 and CDR2 sequences are SGHRS and YFSETQ. The V end lost 4 bases, the J end lost 0 bases, and 13 bases lay between the germline ends. DNA for the CDR3: TGCGCCAGCAGCCCACAGGCGTTCTCGAACACCGGGGAGCTGTTTTTT. Its protein product is CASSPQAFSNTGELFF. The full variable domain, rest sourced from reference TRBV5-1 and TRBJ2-2, is KAGVTQTPRYLIKTRGQQVTLSCSPISGHRSVSWYQQTPGQGLQFLFEYFSETQRNKGNFPGRFSGRQFSNSRSEMNVSTLELGDSALYLCASSPQAFSNTGELFFGEGSRLTVL.

The J gene is TRBJ2-3, the V gene TRBV10-3, with TRBD2 identical over 9 bases. The germline V gene encodes CDR1 ENHRY and CDR2 SYGVKD. V lost 6 bases, J lost 5 bases, and 6 bases stayed unmatched. The CDR3 contains 14 residues. The CDR3 coding sequence is TGTGCCATCAGGGTAGCGGGGGATGGAGATACGCAGTATTTT. Its translation is CAIRVAGDGDTQYF.